Below, 20 T cell receptor beta chains from the same sample are listed, as sequenced in a study of T cell responses to AZD1222 COVID-19 vaccine. Assay: immunoSEQ multiplex PCR; the TCRdb copy retains only in-frame clones and omits some. The sample consists of roughly 150,000 clones, 80% to 95% of them appearing once. Sample: peripheral blood, taken 28 days after the second AZD1222 dose. The receptor source for this set is an adult who received the AZD1222 COVID-19 vaccine.

V and J are TRBV3-1 (or the pseudogene TRBV3-2) and TRBJ2-2; 7 bases align to TRBD1. The V gene end was trimmed by 6 bases and the J gene end by 4 bases; junction bases not matched to a gene: 2. This CDR3 spans 13 amino acids. Germline V gives CDR1 LGHDT, CDR2 YNNKEL (reference sequence). In DNA, the CDR3 is TGTGCCAGCAGGGACAGGTTCACCGGGGAGCTGTTTTTT. Residues: CASRDRFTGELFF.

V and J are TRBV7-3 and TRBJ1-1, with a tentative D call TRBD1 (6 bases). V was cut by 1 base and J by 4 bases, with 13 bases left in between. There are 15 residues in the CDR3. Germline V gene sequence: CDR1 SGHTA, CDR2 FQGTGA. The CDR3 DNA sequence: TGTGCCAGCAGCTTAAACTCAGGGGCGAGCACTGAAGCTTTCTTT. It is translated as CASSLNSGASTEAFF.

The sample holds a few counts of this clone. J is TRBJ1-5 and V is TRBV3-1 (or the pseudogene TRBV3-2), with no clear D. This CDR3 contains 15 residues. The germline V gene has CDR1 LGHDT and CDR2 YNNKEL (reference sequence). Trimming cost V 0 bases and J 3 bases, with 9 bases left between them. DNA for the CDR3: TGTGCCAGCAGCCAAGACGGCAGCTACAATCAGCCCCAGCATTTT. Translated, it gives CASSQDGSYNQPQHF.

Regarding this clone: It is unclear where the CDR3 begins or ends on the DNA, so no DNA is shown, and the CDR3 is as TCRdb lists it. J is TRBJ1-2 and V is TRBV5-6; the table assigns TRBD1, which was not confirmed against the DNA. Termini included, the CDR3 measures 14 amino acids. Germline lookup yields CDR1 SGHDT and CDR2 YYEEEE. CDR3 sequence: CASSFLWGNYGYTF.

The rearrangement uses TRBV5-6 and TRBJ1-1, with no clear D. The CDR3 has 14 amino acids. Germline CDR1 reads SGHDT; CDR2 reads YYEEEE. Trimming removed 4 bases from V and 3 bases from J, with 13 bases in between. This CDR3 reads CASSPSGTDTEAFF. DNA for the CDR3: TGTGCCAGCAGCCCTTCGGGAACCGACACTGAAGCTTTCTTT.

The rearrangement uses TRBV29-1 and TRBJ2-5; D gene ambiguous. The CDR3 is 10 amino acids. The V gene lost 0 bases and the J gene lost 4 bases, with 0 bases spanning the gap. Germline V lookup: CDR1 SQVTM, CDR2 ANQGSEA. The CDR3 sequence: CSVEEETQYF. The CDR3 DNA reads TGCAGCGTTGAAGAAGAGACCCAGTACTTC.

This chain uses TRBV9 with TRBJ1-4, with D possibly being TRBD1 (5 bases). CDR3 length: 13 amino acids. Per germline, CDR1 SGDLS and CDR2 YYNGEE. V shed 3 bases and J shed 10 bases, with 13 bases lying between them. The DNA of the CDR3 is TGTGCCAGCAGCGAACGCCGGGGGGGAAAACTGTTTTTT. This translates into CASSERRGGKLFF.

The gene calls are TRBV28 and TRBJ1-6; weak D call: TRBD1 (5 bases). V was pared by 3 bases and J by 7 bases, with 10 bases between. Germline V gene lookup returns CDR1 MDHEN and CDR2 SYDVKM. The CDR3 has 14 residues. The CDR3 nucleotides are TGTGCCAGCAGTTTGGGGGGTGGGAATTCACCCCTCCACTTT. As protein: CASSLGGGNSPLHF. Based on the CDR3 plus reference TRBV28 and TRBJ1-6, the full variable domain is DVKVTQSSRYLVKRTGEKVFLECVQDMDHENMFWYRQDPGLGLRLIYFSYDVKMKEKGDIPEGYSVSREKKERFSLILESASTNQTSMYLCASSLGGGNSPLHFGNGTRLTVT.

The chain recombines TRBV2 with TRBJ2-7; a possible D gene is TRBD1 (5 bases). This CDR3 has 14 amino acids. Trimming pared 3 bases from V and 5 bases from J, leaving 14 bases between. From germline, CDR1 is SNHLY and CDR2 FYNNEI. CDR3 loop: CASSDRGVGNEQYF. CDR3 in DNA: TGTGCCAGCAGTGATAGGGGCGTGGGGAACGAGCAGTACTTC.

This clone was picked up one time. This sequence joins TRBV2 and TRBJ2-1; D unclear. The germline V and J ends were trimmed by 8 bases and 2 bases, with 13 bases remaining between them. CDR1 SNHLY and CDR2 FYNNEI come from the germline V gene. The CDR3 sequence is 14 residues long. CDR3 in DNA: TGTGCCAGCCTAAAAACTAACACCTACAATGAGCAGTTCTTC. Translation gives CASLKTNTYNEQFF.

This chain links TRBV28 with TRBJ1-1, with 8 bases aligning to TRBD1. V lost 3 bases to trimming and J lost 3 bases; unmatched junction nucleotides: 3. Germline assignment: CDR1 MDHEN and CDR2 SYDVKM. CDR3 size: 14 residues. The DNA of the CDR3 is TGTGCCAGCAGTTTGGGCAGGGGGCACACTGAAGCTTTCTTT. This translates into CASSLGRGHTEAFF.

This chain uses TRBV7-2 with TRBJ1-1, with TRBD1 matching over 8 bases. Trimming cost V 1 base and J 11 bases; bases outside gene matches: 6. Looked up from germline, CDR1 is SGHTA and CDR2 is FQGNSA. The CDR3 contains 13 residues. In DNA form, the CDR3 reads TGTGCCAGCAGCTTAGTAGGTCAGGGGGCGGCTTTCTTT. Translated, it gives CASSLVGQGAAFF.

As DNA, the CDR3 is TGTGCCAGCAGGAGGACAGGTGCCCTTGGAGATACGCAGTATTTT. Its protein product is CASRRTGALGDTQYF. This chain joins TRBV2 and TRBJ2-3, with 7 positions matching TRBD1. Germline trimming cut 6 bases from V and 5 bases from J; bases unmatched to any gene: 11. From germline, CDR1 is SNHLY and CDR2 FYNNEI. The CDR3 consists of 15 residues.

The V and J genes are TRBV20-1 and TRBJ1-1; no clear D gene. There are 11 residues in the CDR3. Between the trimmed V and J ends, which lost 6 bases and 1 base, there was a span of 6 bases. Germline V CDR1 and CDR2: DFQATT, SNEGSKA (reference sequence). CDR3 sequence reads: CSAPSNTEAFF. CDR3 sequence (DNA): TGCAGTGCCCCTTCGAACACTGAAGCTTTCTTT.

V is TRBV3-1 (or the pseudogene TRBV3-2) and J is TRBJ2-3; 9 nucleotides agree with TRBD2. The CDR3 spans 16 residues. V was pared by 1 base and J by 2 bases, with 4 bases of the junction left unmatched. Germline assignment: CDR1 LGHDT and CDR2 YNNKEL (reference sequence). CDR3 DNA: TGTGCCAGCAGCCAAGGTCCTAGCGGGACCACAGATACGCAGTATTTT. Protein sequence: CASSQGPSGTTDTQYF.

The chain couples TRBV29-1 to TRBJ1-1; D gene ambiguous. Germline V gene sequence: CDR1 SQVTM, CDR2 ANQGSEA. The V and J ends lost 1 base and 8 bases respectively, with 8 bases between them. This CDR3 comprises 11 residues. CDR3 in DNA: TGCAGCGTTGAAGTTGGCAGGGAAGCTTTCTTT. Its protein product is CSVEVGREAFF.

The rearrangement joins TRBV11-1 to TRBJ2-7, with D perhaps being TRBD1 or TRBD2 (5 bases each). Germline CDR1 and CDR2: SGHAT and FQDESV (reference sequence). The CDR3 loop spans 15 amino acids. The V and J ends lost 5 bases and 2 bases respectively, with 16 bases between them. The CDR3 here is CASSPGTVGTYEQYF. The CDR3 bases are TGTGCCAGCAGCCCCGGGACGGTGGGAACCTACGAGCAGTACTTC. The full variable domain, rest sourced from reference TRBV11-1 and TRBJ2-7, is EAEVAQSPRYKITEKSQAVAFWCDPISGHATLYWYRQILGQGPELLVQFQDESVVDDSQLPKDRFSAERLKGVDSTLKIQPAELGDSAMYLCASSPGTVGTYEQYFGPGTRLTVT.

The V and J genes are TRBV27 and TRBJ2-3; 11 bases are a match to TRBD2. The CDR3 totals 13 residues. J gave up 6 bases and V 6 bases, and 2 bases lay outside the gene matches. From germline, CDR1 is MNHEY and CDR2 SMNVEV (reference sequence). CDR3: CASRPSGRDTQYF. The CDR3 DNA is TGTGCCAGCAGGCCTAGCGGGAGGGATACGCAGTATTTT.

The gene calls are TRBV5-4 and TRBJ1-5; 8 nucleotides align to TRBD1. The CDR3 length is 19 residues. J lost 6 bases, V lost 0 bases, and 17 bases had no gene match. CDR1 SGHNT and CDR2 YYREEE come from the germline V gene (reference sequence). CDR3 region: CASSLVRELQGGVSQPQHF. CDR3 coding DNA: TGTGCCAGCAGCTTGGTCCGGGAACTACAGGGGGGGGTTAGTCAGCCCCAGCATTTT. Drawing the rest from reference TRBV5-4 and TRBJ1-5, the complete variable domain is ETGVTQSPTHLIKTRGQQVTLRCSSQSGHNTVSWYQQALGQGPQFIFQYYREEENGRGNFPPRFSGLQFPNYSSELNVNALELDDSALYLCASSLVRELQGGVSQPQHFGDGTRLSIL.

V and J are TRBV9 and TRBJ1-4, with 9 bases lining up with TRBD1. V trimming: 3 bases; J trimming: 8 bases; junction bases outside the gene matches: 14. This CDR3 is 17 amino acids long. The germline CDR1 and CDR2 sequences are SGDLS and YYNGEE. CDR3 DNA: TGTGCCAGCAGCGGTTCCTTGACCGGGACAGGGCGAGAAAAACTGTTTTTT. Protein: CASSGSLTGTGREKLFF.